The clone carrying this T cell receptor (beta chain) was observed once. The data were obtained in a study of blood T cell repertoires in COVID-19. Turning to the study itself: Samples taken during acute and convalescent COVID-19 were collected in the United States, Italy and Spain.

This study enrolled people aged roughly 18 to 89 from around 25 US geographic areas. Using immunoSEQ multiplex PCR, the repertoire was profiled, and TCRdb retains in-frame clones only, with some absent. The sample shows 250,000 or so clones, roughly 86% of them seen only once. The CDR3 has 15 amino acids. CDR1 is SGDLS and CDR2 is YYNGEE in the germline V gene. V shed 1 base and J shed 4 bases, with 13 bases lying between them. V usage is TRBV9 and J usage is TRBJ2-3, with a tentative D call TRBD2 (6 bases). This clonotype originated in a woman younger than 30 who had recovered from COVID-19. Sequences were obtained from PBMCs or T cells enriched from blood (not recorded which). This CDR3 is CASSVRGGNSDTQYF. For the CDR3, the DNA is TGTGCCAGCAGCGTAAGGGGCGGGAACTCAGATACGCAGTATTTT.